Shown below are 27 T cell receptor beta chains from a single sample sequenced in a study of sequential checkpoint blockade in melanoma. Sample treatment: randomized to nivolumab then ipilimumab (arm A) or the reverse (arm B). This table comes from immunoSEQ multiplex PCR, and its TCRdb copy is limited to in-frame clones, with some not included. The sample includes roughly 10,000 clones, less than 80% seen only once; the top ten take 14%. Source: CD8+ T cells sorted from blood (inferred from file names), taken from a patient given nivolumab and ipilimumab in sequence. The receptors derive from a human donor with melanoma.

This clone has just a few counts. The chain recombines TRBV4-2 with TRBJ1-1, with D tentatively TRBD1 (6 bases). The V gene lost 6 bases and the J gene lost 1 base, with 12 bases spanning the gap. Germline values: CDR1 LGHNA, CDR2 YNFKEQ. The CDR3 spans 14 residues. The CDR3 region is CASRTTGSNTEAFF. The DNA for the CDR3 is TGTGCCAGCAGGACGACAGGTTCGAACACTGAAGCTTTCTTT.

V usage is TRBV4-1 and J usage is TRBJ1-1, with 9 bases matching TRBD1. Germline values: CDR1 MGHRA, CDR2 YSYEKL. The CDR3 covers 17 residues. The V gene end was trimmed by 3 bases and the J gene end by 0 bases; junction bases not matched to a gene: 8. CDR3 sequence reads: CASSHKTGGGVNTEAFF. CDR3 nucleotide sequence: TGCGCCAGCAGCCACAAAACAGGGGGCGGGGTGAACACTGAAGCTTTCTTT.

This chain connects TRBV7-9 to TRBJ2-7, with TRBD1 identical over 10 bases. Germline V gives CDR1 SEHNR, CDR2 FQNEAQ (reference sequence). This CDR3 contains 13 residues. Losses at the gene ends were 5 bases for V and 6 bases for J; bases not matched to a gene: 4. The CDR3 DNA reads TGTGCCAGCAGCCCGACAGGGGGCGGCGAGCAGTACTTC. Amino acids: CASSPTGGGEQYF.

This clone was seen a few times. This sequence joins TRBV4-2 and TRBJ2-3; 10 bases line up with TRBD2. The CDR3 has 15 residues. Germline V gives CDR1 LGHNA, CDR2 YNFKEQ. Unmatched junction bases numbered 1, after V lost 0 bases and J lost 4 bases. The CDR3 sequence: CASSQEAGGPDTQYF. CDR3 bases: TGTGCCAGCAGCCAAGAAGCGGGAGGGCCAGATACGCAGTATTTT.

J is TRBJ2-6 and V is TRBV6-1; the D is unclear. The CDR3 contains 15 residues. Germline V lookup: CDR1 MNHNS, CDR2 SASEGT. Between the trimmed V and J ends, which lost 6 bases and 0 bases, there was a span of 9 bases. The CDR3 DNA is TGTGCCAGCAGGGCAGGCAGCTCTGGGGCCAACGTCCTGACTTTC. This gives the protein CASRAGSSGANVLTF.

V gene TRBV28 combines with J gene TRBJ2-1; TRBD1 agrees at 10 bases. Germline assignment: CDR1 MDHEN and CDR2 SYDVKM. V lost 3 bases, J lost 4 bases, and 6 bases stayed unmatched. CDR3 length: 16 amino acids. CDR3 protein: CASSLGQGLGYNEQFF. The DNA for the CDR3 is TGTGCCAGCAGTTTGGGACAGGGGCTGGGATACAATGAGCAGTTCTTC. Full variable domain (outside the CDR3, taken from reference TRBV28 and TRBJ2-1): DVKVTQSSRYLVKRTGEKVFLECVQDMDHENMFWYRQDPGLGLRLIYFSYDVKMKEKGDIPEGYSVSREKKERFSLILESASTNQTSMYLCASSLGQGLGYNEQFFGPGTRLTVL.

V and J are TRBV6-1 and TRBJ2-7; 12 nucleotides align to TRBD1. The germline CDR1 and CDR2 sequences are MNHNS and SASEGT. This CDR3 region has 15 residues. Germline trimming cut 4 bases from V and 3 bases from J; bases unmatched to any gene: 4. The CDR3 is CASSGRDRGLYEQYV. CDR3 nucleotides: TGTGCCAGCAGTGGCCGGGACAGGGGGCTCTACGAGCAGTACGTC.

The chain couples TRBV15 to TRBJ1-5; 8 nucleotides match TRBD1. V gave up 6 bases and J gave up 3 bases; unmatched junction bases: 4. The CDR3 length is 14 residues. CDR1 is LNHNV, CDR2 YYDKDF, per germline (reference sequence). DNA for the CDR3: TGTGCCACCAGAGAACAGGGGGTCAATCAGCCCCAGCATTTT. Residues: CATREQGVNQPQHF.

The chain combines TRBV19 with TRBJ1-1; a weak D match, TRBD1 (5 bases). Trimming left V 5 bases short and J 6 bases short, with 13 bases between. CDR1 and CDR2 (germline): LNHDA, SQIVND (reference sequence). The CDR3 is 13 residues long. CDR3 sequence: CASSWGLGAEAFF. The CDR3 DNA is TGTGCCAGTAGTTGGGGACTCGGCGCTGAAGCTTTCTTT.

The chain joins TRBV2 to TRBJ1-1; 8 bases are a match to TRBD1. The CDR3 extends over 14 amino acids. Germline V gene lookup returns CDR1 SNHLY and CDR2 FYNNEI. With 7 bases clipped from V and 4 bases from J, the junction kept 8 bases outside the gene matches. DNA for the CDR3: TGTGCCAGCAAGGGGGGACAGGTGAGCACTGAAGCTTTCTTT. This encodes CASKGGQVSTEAFF.

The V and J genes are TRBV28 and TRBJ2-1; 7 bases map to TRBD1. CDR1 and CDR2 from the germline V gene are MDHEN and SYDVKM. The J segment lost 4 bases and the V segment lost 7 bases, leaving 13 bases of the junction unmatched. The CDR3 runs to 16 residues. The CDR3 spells CASTYSGTAVYNEQFF. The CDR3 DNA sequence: TGTGCCAGCACCTATTCCGGGACAGCCGTGTACAATGAGCAGTTCTTC.

The CDR3 DNA sequence: TGCGCCAGCACGGCGGTGGGGAACACTGAAGCTTTCTTT. Its translation is CASTAVGNTEAFF. This chain uses TRBV5-1 with TRBJ1-1; D gene uncertain. The V end was cut by 6 bases, the J end by 1 base, with 10 bases between. Per the germline V gene, CDR1 is SGHRS and CDR2 is YFSETQ. This CDR3 region has 13 residues.

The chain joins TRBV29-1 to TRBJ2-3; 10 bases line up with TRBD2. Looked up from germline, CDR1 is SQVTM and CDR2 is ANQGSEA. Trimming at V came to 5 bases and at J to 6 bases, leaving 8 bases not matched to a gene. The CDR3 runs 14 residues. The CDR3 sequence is CSVLSSGRLDTQYF. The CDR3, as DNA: TGCAGCGTTCTTTCTAGCGGGAGATTGGATACGCAGTATTTT.

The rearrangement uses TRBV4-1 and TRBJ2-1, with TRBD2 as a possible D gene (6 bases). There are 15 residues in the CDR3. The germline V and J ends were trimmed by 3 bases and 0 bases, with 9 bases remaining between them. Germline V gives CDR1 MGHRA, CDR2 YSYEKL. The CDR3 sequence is CASSHRESSYNEQFF. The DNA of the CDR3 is TGCGCCAGCAGCCACCGGGAGAGCTCCTACAATGAGCAGTTCTTC.

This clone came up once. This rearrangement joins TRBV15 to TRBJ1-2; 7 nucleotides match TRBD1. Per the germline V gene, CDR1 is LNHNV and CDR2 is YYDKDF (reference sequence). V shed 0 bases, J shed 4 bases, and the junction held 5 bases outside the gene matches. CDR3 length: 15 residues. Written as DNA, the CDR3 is TGTGCCACCAGCAGAGATCAGGGGGAAATCTATGGCTACACCTTC. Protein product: CATSRDQGEIYGYTF.

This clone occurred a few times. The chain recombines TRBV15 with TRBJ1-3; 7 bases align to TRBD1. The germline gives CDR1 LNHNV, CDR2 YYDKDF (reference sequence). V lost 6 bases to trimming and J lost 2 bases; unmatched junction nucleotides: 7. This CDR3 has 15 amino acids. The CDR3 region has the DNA TGTGCCACCAGTCTCGACAGGGACCCTGGAAACACCATATATTTT. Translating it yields CATSLDRDPGNTIYF. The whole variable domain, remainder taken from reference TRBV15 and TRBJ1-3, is DAMVIQNPRYQVTQFGKPVTLSCSQTLNHNVMYWYQQKSSQAPKLLFHYYDKDFNNEADTPDNFQSRRPNTSFCFLDIRSPGLGDTAMYLCATSLDRDPGNTIYFGEGSWLTVV.

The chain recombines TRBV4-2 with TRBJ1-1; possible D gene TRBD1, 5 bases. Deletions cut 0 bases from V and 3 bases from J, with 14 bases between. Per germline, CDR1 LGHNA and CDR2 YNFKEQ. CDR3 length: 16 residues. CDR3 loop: CASSQDWIVGDTEAFF. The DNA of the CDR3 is TGTGCCAGCAGCCAAGATTGGATTGTAGGGGACACTGAAGCTTTCTTT.

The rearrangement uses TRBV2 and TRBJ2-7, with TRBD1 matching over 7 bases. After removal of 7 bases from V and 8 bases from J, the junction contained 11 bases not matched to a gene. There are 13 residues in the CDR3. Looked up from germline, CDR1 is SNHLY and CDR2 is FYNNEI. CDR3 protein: CASTGTEATKQYF. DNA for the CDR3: TGTGCCAGCACCGGGACAGAAGCTACGAAGCAGTACTTC. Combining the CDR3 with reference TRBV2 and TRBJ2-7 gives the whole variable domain EPEVTQTPSHQVTQMGQEVILRCVPISNHLYFYWYRQILGQKVEFLVSFYNNEISEKSEIFDDQFSVERPDGSNFTLKIRSTKLEDSAMYFCASTGTEATKQYFGPGTRLTVT.

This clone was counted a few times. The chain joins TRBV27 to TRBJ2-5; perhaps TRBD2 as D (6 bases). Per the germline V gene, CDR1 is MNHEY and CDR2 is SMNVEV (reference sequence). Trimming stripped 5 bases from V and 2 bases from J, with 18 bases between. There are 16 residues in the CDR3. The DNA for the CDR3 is TGTGCCAGCAGTCCCTTGGGACTGCAGTATCAAGAGACCCAGTACTTC. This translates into CASSPLGLQYQETQYF.

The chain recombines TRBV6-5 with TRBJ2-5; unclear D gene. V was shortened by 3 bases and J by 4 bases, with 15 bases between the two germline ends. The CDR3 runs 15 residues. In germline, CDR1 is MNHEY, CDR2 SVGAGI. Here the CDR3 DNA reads TGTGCCAGCAGTTATAGGCCCTTAACGGGAGAGACCCAGTACTTC. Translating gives CASSYRPLTGETQYF.

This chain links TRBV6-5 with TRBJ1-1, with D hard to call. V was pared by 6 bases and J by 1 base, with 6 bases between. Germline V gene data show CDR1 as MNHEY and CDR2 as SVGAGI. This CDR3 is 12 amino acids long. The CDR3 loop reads CASRYQNTEAFF. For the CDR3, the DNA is TGTGCCAGCAGGTACCAGAACACTGAAGCTTTCTTT.

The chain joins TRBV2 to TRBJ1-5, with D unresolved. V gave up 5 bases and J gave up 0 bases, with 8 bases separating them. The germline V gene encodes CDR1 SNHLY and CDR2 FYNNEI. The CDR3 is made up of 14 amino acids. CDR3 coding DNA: TGTGCCAGCAGTTTAGACAATAGCAATCAGCCCCAGCATTTT. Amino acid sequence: CASSLDNSNQPQHF. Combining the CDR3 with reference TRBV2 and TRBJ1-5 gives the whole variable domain EPEVTQTPSHQVTQMGQEVILRCVPISNHLYFYWYRQILGQKVEFLVSFYNNEISEKSEIFDDQFSVERPDGSNFTLKIRSTKLEDSAMYFCASSLDNSNQPQHFGDGTRLSIL.

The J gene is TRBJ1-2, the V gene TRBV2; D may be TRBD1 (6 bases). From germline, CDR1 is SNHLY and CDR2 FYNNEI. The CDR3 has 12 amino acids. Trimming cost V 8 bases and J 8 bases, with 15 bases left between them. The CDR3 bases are TGTGCCAGCCGGCGGGGGGCGGGAGGCTACACCTTC. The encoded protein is CASRRGAGGYTF.

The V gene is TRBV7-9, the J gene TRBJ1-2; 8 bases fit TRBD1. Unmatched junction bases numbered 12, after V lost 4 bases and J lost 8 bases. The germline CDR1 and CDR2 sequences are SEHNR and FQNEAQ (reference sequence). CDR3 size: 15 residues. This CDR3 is CASSSLGTGGLGYTF. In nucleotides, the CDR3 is TGTGCCAGCAGCTCCCTCGGGACAGGCGGCCTCGGCTACACCTTC.

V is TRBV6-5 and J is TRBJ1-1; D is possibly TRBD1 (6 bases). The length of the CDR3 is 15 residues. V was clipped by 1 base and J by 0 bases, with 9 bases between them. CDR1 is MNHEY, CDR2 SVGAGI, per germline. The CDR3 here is CASSYFGGMNTEAFF. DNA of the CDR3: TGTGCCAGCAGTTACTTTGGGGGCATGAACACTGAAGCTTTCTTT.

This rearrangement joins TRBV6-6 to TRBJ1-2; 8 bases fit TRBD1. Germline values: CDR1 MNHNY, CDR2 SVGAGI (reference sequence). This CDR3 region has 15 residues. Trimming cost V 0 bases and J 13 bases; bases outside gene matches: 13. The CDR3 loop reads CASSYSKGQGYEFTF. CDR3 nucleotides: TGTGCCAGCAGTTACTCCAAAGGACAGGGCTATGAGTTCACCTTC.

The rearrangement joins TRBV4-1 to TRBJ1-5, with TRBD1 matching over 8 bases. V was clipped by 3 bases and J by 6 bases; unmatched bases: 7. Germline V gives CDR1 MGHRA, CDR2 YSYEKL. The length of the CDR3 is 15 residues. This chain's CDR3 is CASSHSQGAGQPQHF. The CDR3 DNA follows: TGCGCCAGCAGCCACTCCCAGGGGGCAGGTCAGCCCCAGCATTTT.